The 10 T cell receptor beta chains below were found in one sample sequenced in a study of blood T cell repertoires in COVID-19. Using immunoSEQ multiplex PCR, the repertoire was profiled, and TCRdb retains in-frame clones only, with some absent. The sample contains under 250,000 clones, 88% of which appear only once. Sequencing was carried out using peripheral blood. The receptors originated from a man in his fifties with COVID-19, enrolled during active disease.

The chain is built from TRBV23-1 and TRBJ1-5, with 7 bases identical to TRBD1. TRBV23-1 is an ORF, with its function uncertain. Trimming at V came to 3 bases and at J to 7 bases, leaving 9 bases not matched to a gene. This CDR3 has 15 residues. CDR3 sequence: CASSHRTGTGQPQHF. CDR3 in DNA: TGCGCCAGCAGTCACCGGACAGGAACAGGCCAGCCCCAGCATTTT.

The sample holds a few counts of this clone. The V gene is TRBV6-2 or TRBV6-3, the J gene TRBJ1-1; D not certain. CDR3 size: 14 residues. V lost 5 bases and J lost 0, with 10 bases in between. Germline loops: CDR1 MNHEY, CDR2 SVGEGT. The CDR3 loop reads CASSTTGVNTEAFF. CDR3 nucleotides: TGTGCCAGCAGTACCACGGGAGTGAACACTGAAGCTTTCTTT.

The V call is TRBV7-3, the J call TRBJ2-5, with a possible D match to TRBD2 (5 bases). Germline V gives CDR1 SGHTA, CDR2 FQGTGA. The CDR3 runs 17 residues. V was shortened by 0 bases and J by 5 bases, with 19 bases between the two germline ends. The CDR3 DNA reads as TGTGCCAGCAGCTTAACCGGAGGCCCAAGCCCAGTGGAGACCCAGTACTTC. Translation gives CASSLTGGPSPVETQYF.

This rearrangement joins TRBV28 to TRBJ2-7; 7 bases map to TRBD1. Germline CDR1 is MDHEN and CDR2 is SYDVKM. CDR3 length: 15 residues. Losses at the gene ends were 2 bases for V and 1 base for J; bases not matched to a gene: 5. The CDR3 reads CASSLPGQVSYEQYF. For the CDR3, the DNA is TGTGCCAGCAGTTTACCCGGACAGGTTTCCTACGAGCAGTACTTC. The entire variable domain, with the rest obtained from reference TRBV28 and TRBJ2-7, is as follows: DVKVTQSSRYLVKRTGEKVFLECVQDMDHENMFWYRQDPGLGLRLIYFSYDVKMKEKGDIPEGYSVSREKKERFSLILESASTNQTSMYLCASSLPGQVSYEQYFGPGTRLTVT.

The V gene is TRBV2, the J gene TRBJ2-5; 8 bases match TRBD2. Germline V lookup: CDR1 SNHLY, CDR2 FYNNEI. J lost 5 bases, V lost 2 bases, and 1 base had no gene match. The CDR3 is 13 amino acids. The CDR3 sequence: CASSERLAETQYF. CDR3 nucleotides: TGTGCCAGCAGTGAAAGACTAGCGGAGACCCAGTACTTC.

This rearrangement joins TRBV2 to TRBJ1-5; D might be TRBD1 (5 bases). Trimming took 5 bases from V and 4 from J, leaving 15 bases between them. CDR3 length equals 15 residues. Germline V gene sequence: CDR1 SNHLY, CDR2 FYNNEI. The CDR3 spells CASSLRQSSNQPQHF. DNA for the CDR3: TGTGCCAGCAGTTTACGACAGTCGTCAAATCAGCCCCAGCATTTT.

Details on this clone: The same CDR3 also results from other DNA sequences found in this sample. This chain connects TRBV18 to TRBJ1-3; D remains unclear. Germline V gene sequence: CDR1 KGHSH, CDR2 LQKENI. V was shortened by 2 bases and J by 0 bases, with 8 bases between the two germline ends. The CDR3 is 15 residues long. The CDR3 spells CASSPLGSSGNTIYF. CDR3 DNA sequence: TGTGCCAGCTCACCATTGGGGAGCTCTGGAAACACCATATATTTT.

The chain uses TRBV27 and TRBJ2-7; 11 bases are a match to TRBD1. The CDR3 contains 16 residues. Unmatched junction bases numbered 13, after V lost 5 bases and J lost 7 bases. CDR1 MNHEY and CDR2 SMNVEV come from the germline V gene (reference sequence). DNA of the CDR3: TGTGCCAGCAGTGCCGGACAGGGGGCTGGTTCGGGGGAGCAGTACTTC. It encodes CASSAGQGAGSGEQYF.

The chain recombines TRBV4-3 with TRBJ2-7; D ambiguous. The germline V gene has CDR1 LGHNA and CDR2 YSLEER. This CDR3 contains 14 residues. The V end was cut by 4 bases, the J end by 1 base, with 11 bases between. In DNA form, the CDR3 reads TGCGCCAGCAGCCTCTCGCGGCAATCCTACGAGCAGTACTTC. Translation gives CASSLSRQSYEQYF.

The chain is built from TRBV6-5 and TRBJ1-1, with a tentative D call TRBD1 (5 bases). The CDR3 contains 13 residues. Deletions cut 8 bases from V and 3 bases from J, with 13 bases between. Germline CDR1 reads MNHEY; CDR2 reads SVGAGI. The CDR3 is CASGLQVYTEAFF. The CDR3 region has the DNA TGTGCCAGCGGGCTACAGGTGTACACTGAAGCTTTCTTT.